A selection of T cell receptor beta chains follows, all from one sample in a study of cytomegalovirus exposure and HLA in healthy donors. Measured with immunoSEQ multiplex PCR; TCRdb has only the in-frame clones, and not every one. The sample gives 95,000 to 150,000 clones, over 70% of which show up once; 4% is in the top ten. Specimen: PBMCs. These receptor sequences come from a man between 18 and 35 years old in good health and CMV-seropositive. The CDR3 runs from the conserved cysteine through the conserved F or W. Each record gives: D gene, clone size, V gene, J gene, CDR3 DNA, CDR3 protein. The D gene is left open where the match is weak. Some rows have no size entry. The others give once, few or many, or a class for an expanded clone.

>TRBD1|-|TRBV6-5|TRBJ1-1
TGTGCCAGCAAAGGGACAGTGAACACTGAAGCTTTCTTT
CASKGTVNTEAFF
>TRBD1|-|TRBV5-4|TRBJ2-1
TGTGCCAGCAGCTGGGGGGCAGGGGGCTTTGAGCAGTTCTTC
CASSWGAGGFEQFF
>-|-|TRBV7-9|TRBJ2-7
TGTGCCAGCAGCCACTCCTACGAGCAGTACTTC
CASSHSYEQYF
>-|few|TRBV4-3|TRBJ1-3
TGCGCCAGCAGCCACGGGTCCTCTGGAAACACCATATATTTT
CASSHGSSGNTIYF
>-|once|TRBV19|TRBJ2-1
TGTGCCAGTAGTCCAGTGCGAACTAGATTAGTAACCTACAATGAGCAGTTCTTC
CASSPVRTRLVTYNEQFF
>TRBD1|-|TRBV7-9|TRBJ2-3
TGTTCCAGCAGCTCGTCCCGGGACAGGGTCAGCACAGATACGCAGTATTTT
CSSSSSRDRVSTDTQYF
>TRBD2|-|TRBV11-2|TRBJ2-3
TGTGCCAGCAGCTTGTTGGCGGGGGGCACAGATACGCAGTATTTT
CASSLLAGGTDTQYF
>-|-|TRBV9|TRBJ1-6
TGTGCCAGCAGCCTGGACGGGGGAGTTTCACCCCTCCACTTT
CASSLDGGVSPLHF
>TRBD2|few|TRBV7-2|TRBJ2-7
TGTGCCAACAGCTATTCCGGGACTAGCGTTTACGAGCAGTACTTC
CANSYSGTSVYEQYF
>-|-|TRBV27|TRBJ2-1
TGTGCCAGCAGTTTAGGAGGGGGCAGCAATGAGCAGTTCTTC
CASSLGGGSNEQFF
>-|few|TRBV6-6|TRBJ1-1
TGTGCCAGCAGTTCCCCCCTTGTCACTGAAGCTTTCTTT
CASSSPLVTEAFF
>-|-|TRBV18|TRBJ2-1
TGTGCCAGCTCACCAGTCGGCGTAGAGGACAATGAGCAGTTCTTC
CASSPVGVEDNEQFF
>-|-|TRBV7-6|TRBJ2-7
TGTGCCAGCAGCTTAGCCGGGTCCTACGAGCAGTACTTC
CASSLAGSYEQYF
>-|-|TRBV30|TRBJ2-5
TGTGCCTGGGCGATGAGGACACAAGAGACCCAGTACTTC
CAWAMRTQETQYF
>TRBD1|-|TRBV6-1|TRBJ1-2
TGTGCCAGCAGTCGGGACAGGAATTTTAACTATGGCTACACCTTC
CASSRDRNFNYGYTF
>-|-|TRBV19|TRBJ1-4
TGTGCCAGTAGTATCGGAGTTTCCAATGAAAAACTGTTTTTT
CASSIGVSNEKLFF
>-|-|TRBV7-9|TRBJ1-1
TGTTCCAGCAGCTTAGGGGGGGGGAGCACTGAAGCTTTCTTT
CSSSLGGGSTEAFF
>-|-|TRBV14|TRBJ1-2
TGTGCCAGCAGCCAATTCGTGAACTATGGCTACACCTTC
CASSQFVNYGYTF
>-|-|TRBV18|TRBJ2-1
TGTGCCAGCTCATCAAACAATGAGCAGTTCTTC
CASSSNNEQFF
>TRBD1|-|TRBV19|TRBJ1-5
TGTGCCAGTAGTATGGGACAGACCAATCAGCCCCAGCATTTT
CASSMGQTNQPQHF
>-|-|TRBV7-9|TRBJ1-3
TGTGCCAGCAGCTTAGGGATTTCGGGGAACACCATATATTTT
CASSLGISGNTIYF
>-|-|TRBV7-6|TRBJ1-1
TGTGCCAGCAGTAGCTCGGGGGACACTGAAGCTTTCTTT
CASSSSGDTEAFF
>-|-|TRBV7-9|TRBJ2-2
TGTGCCAGCAGCTTGGCTAGCGCGTACACCGGGGAGCTGTTTTTT
CASSLASAYTGELFF
>TRBD2|-|TRBV2|TRBJ2-5
TGTGCCAGCAGTAAACCGGGAGGGGAGACCCAGTACTTC
CASSKPGGETQYF
>-|-|TRBV10-3|TRBJ1-1
TGTGCCACCCAATCAGGGGCAATGAACACTGAAGCTTTCTTT
CATQSGAMNTEAFF
>-|once|TRBV10-1|TRBJ2-3
TGCGCCACCTCAAGGGGGACCACAGATACGCAGTATTTT
CATSRGTTDTQYF
>TRBD1|once|TRBV11-2|TRBJ2-1
TGTGCCAGCAGGCATACAGGGGATGAGCAGTTCTTC
CASRHTGDEQFF
>TRBD1|-|TRBV4-3|TRBJ2-7
TGCGCCAGCAGCCAAGGTCAGGGGGCAGCCTACGAGCAGTACTTC
CASSQGQGAAYEQYF
>TRBD1|-|TRBV30|TRBJ2-7
TGTGCCGGCAGACATAGGGACAGGGGCTACGAGCAGTACTTC
CAGRHRDRGYEQYF
>-|-|TRBV5-6|TRBJ1-2
TGTGCCAGCAGCCAGGACACCCAAAAGGGCTACACCTTC
CASSQDTQKGYTF
>TRBD1|once|TRBV10-3|TRBJ1-2
TGTGCCATCAGTGAGTTAGGGACAGGGACTGGCTACACCTTT
CAISELGTGTGYTF
>TRBD1|-|TRBV2|TRBJ1-1
TGTGCCAGCAGTTTGGGACAGACAATCAACACTGAAGCTTTCTTT
CASSLGQTINTEAFF
>TRBD1|-|TRBV27|TRBJ2-1
TGTGCCAGCAGTTTAGTCGCAGGGGGCCTCTACAATGAGCAGTTCTTC
CASSLVAGGLYNEQFF
>-|once|TRBV30|TRBJ2-7
TGTGCCTGGAGTCATAGCTTATACTACGAGCAGTACTTC
CAWSHSLYYEQYF
>-|-|TRBV7-9|TRBJ1-1
TGTGCCAGCAGCTTTAACTTAGGGGGAACAGGGTTGGACACTGAAGCTTTCTTT
CASSFNLGGTGLDTEAFF
>TRBD2|few|TRBV9|TRBJ2-1
TGTGCCAGCAGCCCAGCAGGGACTAGTTCTTACAATGAGCAGTTCTTC
CASSPAGTSSYNEQFF
>TRBD2|-|TRBV6-6|TRBJ2-1
TGTGCCAGCAGGGGAGGCGGGGGGGCCATTTATGAGCAGTTCTTC
CASRGGGGAIYEQFF
>-|-|TRBV9|TRBJ2-1
TGTGCCAGCAGCGTTTCCTTCTTCTCCTACAATGAGCAGTTCTTC
CASSVSFFSYNEQFF
>-|-|TRBV12-5|TRBJ2-2
TGTGCTAGTGGTTTTTGGGGGGTTCGGGACACCGGGGAGCTGTTTTTT
CASGFWGVRDTGELFF
>TRBD1|few|TRBV13|TRBJ2-6
TGTGCCAGCAGAAAGGGGGCTCTCACTGGGGCCAACGTCCTGACTTTC
CASRKGALTGANVLTF
>-|medium-sized|TRBV6-4|TRBJ2-1
TGTGCCAGCAGTAACGGTAATCGGGACTACAATGAGCAGTTCTTC
CASSNGNRDYNEQFF
>TRBD1|-|TRBV18|TRBJ1-2
TGTGCCAGCTCACCACGCCAGACAGGGGTATCCTATGGCTACACCTTC
CASSPRQTGVSYGYTF
>-|-|TRBV9|TRBJ1-2
TGTGTCAGCAGCGGATTGATAAAGAGTGGCTACACCTTC
CVSSGLIKSGYTF
>-|-|TRBV30|TRBJ1-2
TGTGCCTGGAGCCCGCAGGGGCTAAGCCCTGGCTACACCTTC
CAWSPQGLSPGYTF
>-|-|TRBV7-2|TRBJ1-2
TGTGCCAGCAGCCATTCCGGGACTACAAATGGCTACACCTTC
CASSHSGTTNGYTF
>-|once|TRBV6-5|TRBJ2-7
TGTGCCAGCAGTTTACAGGGTCTAGACTTCTACGAGCAGTACTTC
CASSLQGLDFYEQYF
>-|-|TRBV7-9|TRBJ1-1
TGTTCCAGCAGCTTAGAAGCAGGGATAGGCACTGAAGCTTTCTTT
CSSSLEAGIGTEAFF
>TRBD2|-|TRBV4-3|TRBJ2-3
TGCGCCAGCAGCCAAGAGCGCGGGGGGGCAGATACGCAGTATTTT
CASSQERGGADTQYF
>TRBD2|-|TRBV5-4|TRBJ2-2
TGTGCCAGCAGCTTGGAGGCGCGGGAGGGGGCCGGGGAGCTGTTTTTT
CASSLEAREGAGELFF
>-|-|TRBV11-2|TRBJ2-2
TGTGCCAGCAGTTTCAGGGGCTCCGGGGAGCTGTTTTTT
CASSFRGSGELFF
>-|-|TRBV11-2|TRBJ2-7
TGTGCCAGCAGCGCCGATCAAGCAGGGTCTTTAACCTACGAGCAGTACTTC
CASSADQAGSLTYEQYF